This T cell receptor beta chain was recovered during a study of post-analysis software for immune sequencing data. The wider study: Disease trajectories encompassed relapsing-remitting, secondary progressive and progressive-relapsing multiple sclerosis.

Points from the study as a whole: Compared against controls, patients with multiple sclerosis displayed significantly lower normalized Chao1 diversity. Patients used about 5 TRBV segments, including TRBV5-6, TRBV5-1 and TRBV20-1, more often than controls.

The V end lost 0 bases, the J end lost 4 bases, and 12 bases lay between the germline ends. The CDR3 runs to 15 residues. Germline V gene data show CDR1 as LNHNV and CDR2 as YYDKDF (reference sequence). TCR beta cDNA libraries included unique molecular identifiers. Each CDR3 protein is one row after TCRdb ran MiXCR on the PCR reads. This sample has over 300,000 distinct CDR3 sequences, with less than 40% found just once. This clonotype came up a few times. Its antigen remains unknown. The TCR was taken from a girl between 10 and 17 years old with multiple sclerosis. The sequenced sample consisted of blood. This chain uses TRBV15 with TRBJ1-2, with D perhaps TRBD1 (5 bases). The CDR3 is CATSRDRGKAYGYTF. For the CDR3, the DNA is TGTGCCACCAGCAGAGATCGGGGGAAGGCCTATGGCTACACCTTC.